Below, 20 T cell receptor beta chains from the same sample are listed, as sequenced in a study of cytomegalovirus exposure and HLA in healthy donors (dated by TCRdb to 2016 to 2017). Library method: the immunoSEQ multiplex PCR assay. A mixture of 60 forward primers for TCR Vbeta segments and 13 reverse primers for TCR Jbeta segments was used in the multiplex PCR. TCRdb re-hosts the immuneACCESS table, in-frame sequences only. Its copies lack some clones; in the studies checked, an unresolved V gene accounts for under half of them, and the cause for the rest is not known. This sample comprises 120,000 to 150,000 clones, around 79% of them detected only once. The top ten clones comprise 6.5% to 8% of the sample. The material sequenced was PBMCs. The receptors originated from a woman aged 40 to 55 in good health and CMV-seropositive.

The chain carries TRBV2 and TRBJ1-2; a possible D gene is TRBD1 (6 bases). With 6 bases removed from V and 8 bases from J, the gap between germline ends came to 19 bases. The CDR3 spans 14 residues. The germline gives CDR1 SNHLY, CDR2 FYNNEI. The CDR3 DNA sequence: TGTGCCAGCAGCCAAGAAGTAGTCGGACAGGGCTACACCTTC. It specifies CASSQEVVGQGYTF.

J is TRBJ2-7 and V is TRBV6-5, with D perhaps matching TRBD1 (6 bases). CDR3 length: 16 amino acids. Germline lookup yields CDR1 MNHEY and CDR2 SVGAGI. V gave up 0 bases and J gave up 0 bases, with 12 bases separating them. The CDR3 coding sequence is TGTGCCAGCAGTTACTCCAGGGTGGGGGCCTCCTACGAGCAGTACTTC. This codes for CASSYSRVGASYEQYF.

The chain combines TRBV4-1 with TRBJ2-7; the D gene is possibly TRBD1 (5 bases). The V gene lost 0 bases and the J gene lost 1 base, with 10 bases spanning the gap. In germline, CDR1 is MGHRA, CDR2 YSYEKL. CDR3 length: 15 amino acids. This CDR3 is CASSQDPTESYEQYF. CDR3 bases: TGCGCCAGCAGCCAAGACCCGACAGAATCCTACGAGCAGTACTTC.

V gene TRBV5-1 combines with J gene TRBJ2-1, with a tentative D call TRBD2 (6 bases). V was clipped by 0 bases and J by 5 bases, with 12 bases between them. The CDR3 is made up of 15 amino acids. Germline V CDR1 and CDR2: SGHRS, YFSETQ. The CDR3 protein is CASSLVAGPDNEQFF. DNA of the CDR3: TGCGCCAGCAGCTTGGTTGCGGGGCCAGACAATGAGCAGTTCTTC.

The rearrangement links TRBV19 to TRBJ1-4, with 7 bases aligning to TRBD1. J gave up 0 bases and V 3 bases, and 4 bases lay outside the gene matches. This CDR3 is built from 16 residues. Germline V gene sequence: CDR1 LNHDA, CDR2 SQIVND (reference sequence). The CDR3 DNA sequence: TGTGCCAGTAGTATGCGAGGGGGCGCAACTAATGAAAAACTGTTTTTT. Its translation is CASSMRGGATNEKLFF.

The chain carries TRBV27 and TRBJ1-2; no definite D call. Germline lookup yields CDR1 MNHEY and CDR2 SMNVEV (reference sequence). V lost 5 bases to trimming and J lost 7 bases, with 14 bases between them. The CDR3 length is 13 residues. The CDR3 reads CASSPRLTSGYTF. For the CDR3, the DNA is TGTGCCAGCAGTCCCAGGTTAACTTCTGGCTACACCTTC.

The rearrangement joins TRBV4-1 to TRBJ2-7; 7 bases line up with TRBD1. Germline-derived CDR1 and CDR2 are MGHRA and YSYEKL. The CDR3 covers 14 residues. The ends lost 4 bases at V and 2 bases at J; junction bases unmatched: 5. In DNA, the CDR3 is TGCGCCAGCAGCCCTTGGACAGGAGCCTACGAGCAGTACTTC. It translates to CASSPWTGAYEQYF.

The chain is built from TRBV4-1 and TRBJ2-3; 7 bases are shared with TRBD2. With 3 bases clipped from V and 3 bases from J, the junction kept 9 bases outside the gene matches. CDR1 and CDR2 from the germline V gene are MGHRA and YSYEKL. This CDR3 is 16 amino acids long. This CDR3 is CASSHSGTTITDTQYF. The CDR3 DNA follows: TGCGCCAGCAGCCATTCAGGGACTACAATAACAGATACGCAGTATTTT.

The chain combines TRBV7-2 with TRBJ1-2, with TRBD1 as a possible D gene (6 bases). Germline CDR1 is SGHTA and CDR2 is FQGNSA. The CDR3 consists of 14 residues. V was clipped by 4 bases and J by 3 bases, with 12 bases between them. The CDR3 nucleotides read TGTGCCAGCAGCTCAGGGGTTGAGGACTATGGCTACACCTTC. Protein product: CASSSGVEDYGYTF.

CDR3 loop: CASSQERRTPADTQYF. The CDR3 DNA reads TGCGCCAGCAGCCAAGAACGACGGACTCCTGCGGATACGCAGTATTTT. The genes are TRBV4-1 and TRBJ2-3; tentatively, D is TRBD2 (5 bases). V shed 0 bases and J shed 6 bases, with 16 bases lying between them. This CDR3 comprises 16 residues. Germline-derived CDR1 and CDR2 are MGHRA and YSYEKL.

The V call is TRBV2, the J call TRBJ2-1; D is unresolved. The CDR3 runs 14 residues. Germline CDR1 reads SNHLY; CDR2 reads FYNNEI. With 5 bases removed from V and 0 bases from J, the gap between germline ends came to 8 bases. CDR3 DNA: TGTGCCAGCAGTACAGCAAGCTCCTACAATGAGCAGTTCTTC. This gives the protein CASSTASSYNEQFF.

The J gene is TRBJ2-5, the V gene TRBV2; tentatively, D is TRBD2 (5 bases). The J call may be in error: the DNA end matches TRBJ2-7 better. CDR3 length equals 13 residues. Looked up from germline, CDR1 is SNHLY and CDR2 is FYNNEI. CDR3 DNA: TGTGCCAGCACTATGTGGCTAGAGGGCGAGCAGTACTTC. This translates into CASTMWLEGEQYF.

The V call is TRBV28, the J call TRBJ1-4; D unresolved. Trimming stripped 6 bases from V and 7 bases from J, with 18 bases between. Germline V gene lookup returns CDR1 MDHEN and CDR2 SYDVKM. The CDR3 sequence is 15 residues long. The CDR3 protein is CASSPLDLQSEKLFF. The CDR3 nucleotides read TGTGCCAGCAGCCCCCTAGATCTACAAAGTGAAAAACTGTTTTTT.

The CDR3 DNA follows: TGTGCCAGCGGGGAGGGGGGCAGCAATCAGCCCCAGCATTTT. Residues: CASGEGGSNQPQHF. The V and J genes are TRBV6-6 and TRBJ1-5; TRBD1 is a possible D gene (6 bases). Trimming stripped 8 bases from V and 1 base from J, with 12 bases between. CDR1 is MNHNY, CDR2 SVGAGI, per germline (reference sequence). This CDR3 contains 14 residues.

The gene calls are TRBV5-1 and TRBJ2-2, with a possible D match to TRBD1 (5 bases). Germline lookup yields CDR1 SGHRS and CDR2 YFSETQ. The germline V and J ends were trimmed by 4 bases and 3 bases, with 16 bases remaining between them. CDR3 length equals 16 residues. The CDR3 DNA sequence: TGCGCCAGCAGCCCTCCAGGGTCGTTAGACACCGGGGAGCTGTTTTTT. It translates to CASSPPGSLDTGELFF.

This chain uses TRBV4-1 with TRBJ1-1; 7 nucleotides align to TRBD1. This CDR3 has 14 residues. Trimming removed 4 bases from V and 1 base from J; junction bases left unmatched: 3. Germline CDR1 reads MGHRA; CDR2 reads YSYEKL. The CDR3 spells CASSRWDRNTEAFF. In DNA form, the CDR3 reads TGCGCCAGCAGCCGCTGGGACAGGAACACTGAAGCTTTCTTT.

The gene calls are TRBV10-3 and TRBJ2-5; no firm D call. The J call may be in error: the DNA end matches TRBJ2-7 better. The CDR3 totals 12 residues. Germline assignment: CDR1 ENHRY and CDR2 SYGVKD. CDR3 region: CAISEFAYEQYF. Here the CDR3 DNA reads TGTGCCATCAGTGAGTTCGCCTACGAGCAGTACTTC.

The genes are TRBV6-4 and TRBJ2-3; 9 bases match TRBD2. CDR3 length equals 16 residues. The ends lost 0 bases at V and 0 bases at J; junction bases unmatched: 1. The germline V gene has CDR1 MRHNA and CDR2 SNTAGT. DNA for the CDR3: TGTGCCAGCAGTGACTCAGCGGGGGGCAGCACAGATACGCAGTATTTT. Encoded protein: CASSDSAGGSTDTQYF.

The chain carries TRBV19 and TRBJ1-1; D may be TRBD1 (6 bases). V lost 5 bases to trimming and J lost 5 bases, with 12 bases between them. CDR1 is LNHDA, CDR2 SQIVND, per germline (reference sequence). This CDR3 is 13 amino acids long. The CDR3 sequence: CASSLEGGTEAFF. CDR3 coding DNA: TGTGCCAGTAGTCTTGAGGGGGGGACTGAAGCTTTCTTT.

The chain has TRBV5-4 and TRBJ1-2, with TRBD1 matching over 10 bases. This CDR3 spans 15 amino acids. CDR1 is SGHNT, CDR2 YYREEE, per germline (reference sequence). V shed 4 bases and J 5 bases; nucleotides not matched to a gene: 8. The CDR3 DNA follows: TGTGCCAGCAGCACCCCGGGACAGGGGAGGTATGGCTACACCTTC. This sequence encodes CASSTPGQGRYGYTF.